These 28 T cell receptor beta chains came from one sample sequenced in a study of blood T cell repertoires in COVID-19 (dated by TCRdb to 2018 to 2021). The receptor library was made with the immunoSEQ multiplex PCR assay. Not all clones reach the TCRdb copy of this immuneACCESS table, which keeps in-frame sequences only. Checked studies attribute under half of the gap to unresolved V genes and leave the rest unexplained. The sample table lists some 200,000 clones, 80% to 90% of them with a count of one. Together, the top ten hold 1.2% to 1.5% of the sample. Material for sequencing was peripheral blood. Receptors were obtained from a woman between 40 and 55 years old who had recovered from COVID-19.

The rearrangement links TRBV6-1 to TRBJ1-4, with D maybe TRBD1 (5 bases). CDR3 length: 13 residues. V was clipped by 5 bases and J by 10 bases, with 14 bases between them. Germline CDR1 reads MNHNS; CDR2 reads SASEGT. CDR3 sequence reads: CASSSYSTGKLFF. CDR3 DNA sequence: TGTGCCAGCAGTTCGTATTCCACAGGAAAACTGTTTTTT.

The chain employs TRBV29-1 and TRBJ2-1; D is unclear. In germline, CDR1 is SQVTM, CDR2 ANQGSEA. This CDR3 comprises 14 residues. The V end lost 3 bases, the J end lost 4 bases, and 13 bases lay between the germline ends. Here the CDR3 reads CSVDMGFGYNEQFF. The CDR3 DNA is TGCAGCGTTGATATGGGCTTTGGATACAATGAGCAGTTCTTC.

The chain employs TRBV6-2 or TRBV6-3 and TRBJ1-1; no clear D. The ends were cut back, 4 bases at V and 3 bases at J, with 9 bases in the middle. The germline V gene has CDR1 MNHEY and CDR2 SVGEGT. This CDR3 spans 13 amino acids. The CDR3 nucleotides read TGTGCCAGCAGTTCCTTCGGAGACACTGAAGCTTTCTTT. Its protein product is CASSSFGDTEAFF.

The rearrangement links TRBV12-3 or TRBV12-4 to TRBJ2-1; TRBD1 might be the D (6 bases). V lost 3 bases and J 14 bases, leaving 14 bases between the germline ends. The CDR3 length is 12 residues. The CDR3 DNA is TGTGCCAGCAGTTTGGGGTCCAGGGGCGAGTTCTTC. Translated, it gives CASSLGSRGEFF.

This chain links TRBV6-6 with TRBJ2-5; D not certain. The CDR3 has 12 amino acids. The germline CDR1 and CDR2 sequences are MNHNY and SVGAGI (reference sequence). Deletions cut 7 bases from V and 5 bases from J, with 11 bases between. The CDR3 sequence: CASTAVGETQYF. CDR3 sequence (DNA): TGTGCCAGCACCGCCGTCGGGGAGACCCAGTACTTC.

Comments on this clone: The same CDR3 is also encoded by other DNA sequences in this sample. The J gene is TRBJ1-2, the V gene TRBV5-4; D unresolved. The V gene lost 5 bases and the J gene lost 5 bases, with 10 bases spanning the gap. CDR3 length equals 12 residues. Germline V lookup: CDR1 SGHNT, CDR2 YYREEE (reference sequence). The CDR3 DNA sequence: TGTGCCAGCAGTTCGGACTCTTATGGCTACACCTTC. Translating it yields CASSSDSYGYTF.

The chain joins TRBV25-1 to TRBJ1-2, with 7 nucleotides matching TRBD1. Unmatched junction bases numbered 6, after V lost 4 bases and J lost 4 bases. The germline V gene encodes CDR1 MGHDK and CDR2 SYGVNS. The CDR3 spans 14 residues. CDR3 region: CASSAQGVIYGYTF. The CDR3 DNA is TGTGCCAGCAGTGCCCAGGGGGTGATCTATGGCTACACCTTC.

V gene TRBV2 combines with J gene TRBJ1-1, with D tentatively TRBD1 (5 bases). The CDR3 runs 11 residues. CDR1 and CDR2 from the germline V gene are SNHLY and FYNNEI. The V end was cut by 8 bases, the J end by 5 bases, with 9 bases between. The CDR3 DNA is TGTGCCAGCCTTGCAGGGACTGAAGCTTTCTTT. As protein: CASLAGTEAFF.

As concerns this clone: Other DNA sequences from this sample encode an identical CDR3 as well. J is TRBJ1-1 and V is TRBV19, with TRBD1 as a possible D gene (5 bases). In germline, CDR1 is LNHDA, CDR2 SQIVND (reference sequence). Deletions cut 3 bases from V and 4 bases from J, with 9 bases between. The CDR3 runs to 13 residues. The CDR3 sequence is CASSIQGGTEAFF. The CDR3 nucleotides read TGTGCCAGTAGTATCCAGGGCGGCACTGAAGCTTTCTTT.

The gene calls are TRBV6-1 and TRBJ2-7, with 10 nucleotides matching TRBD1. Germline CDR1 MNHNS, CDR2 SASEGT. The CDR3 runs 17 residues. The V gene end was trimmed by 4 bases and the J gene end by 5 bases; junction bases not matched to a gene: 14. The CDR3 DNA is TGTGCCAGCAGTGCACACCTCCCGGGACAGGGGTCGAACGAGCAGTACTTC. Translated, it gives CASSAHLPGQGSNEQYF.

The sample holds a few counts of this clone. The rearrangement uses TRBV5-1 and TRBJ2-7; D gene uncertain. CDR3 length: 14 amino acids. The germline V gene has CDR1 SGHRS and CDR2 YFSETQ. Deletions cut 2 bases from V and 5 bases from J, with 14 bases between. The CDR3 coding sequence is TGCGCCAGCAGCTTCTCGCTCGAGTCGGACGAGCAGTACTTC. This gives the protein CASSFSLESDEQYF. Together with reference TRBV5-1 and TRBJ2-7, the CDR3 gives the full variable domain: KAGVTQTPRYLIKTRGQQVTLSCSPISGHRSVSWYQQTPGQGLQFLFEYFSETQRNKGNFPGRFSGRQFSNSRSEMNVSTLELGDSALYLCASSFSLESDEQYFGPGTRLTVT.

This chain joins TRBV27 and TRBJ1-6, with TRBD1 identical over 10 bases. V lost 0 bases to trimming and J lost 9 bases; unmatched junction nucleotides: 8. Germline values: CDR1 MNHEY, CDR2 SMNVEV (reference sequence). The length of the CDR3 is 17 residues. The CDR3 DNA follows: TGTGCCAGCAGTTTATCTCAAGACAGGGGGCTAGGTTCACCCCTCCACTTT. Translation gives CASSLSQDRGLGSPLHF.

The chain joins TRBV19 to TRBJ2-7; 8 bases are shared with TRBD1. Trimming took 3 bases from V and 0 from J; bases not matched to a gene: 1. CDR1 is LNHDA, CDR2 SQIVND, per germline (reference sequence). The CDR3 is 14 residues long. The chain's CDR3 is CASSIQGASYEQYF. The CDR3, as DNA: TGTGCCAGTAGTATCCAGGGGGCCTCCTACGAGCAGTACTTC.

This clone was recorded at least ten times. This chain connects TRBV7-2 to TRBJ2-3; D uncertain. The CDR3 covers 15 residues. V lost 1 base, J lost 4 bases, and 12 bases lay in between. Germline V gene lookup returns CDR1 SGHTA and CDR2 FQGNSA. The CDR3 DNA sequence: TGTGCCAGCAGCTTAGTGTACCCAGGTGCAGATACGCAGTATTTT. Encoded protein: CASSLVYPGADTQYF.

The rearrangement uses TRBV6-5 and TRBJ1-6; TRBD1 matches 8 bases. Germline lookup yields CDR1 MNHEY and CDR2 SVGAGI. The V and J ends lost 6 bases and 10 bases, in that order; junction bases with no gene match: 5. The CDR3 spans 13 residues. This CDR3 is CASRRQGRSPLHF. As DNA, the CDR3 is TGTGCCAGCAGGAGACAGGGGAGATCACCCCTCCACTTT.

The V call is TRBV6-5, the J call TRBJ2-7; 8 bases align to TRBD1. Germline V CDR1 and CDR2: MNHEY, SVGAGI. The ends lost 2 bases at V and 8 bases at J; junction bases unmatched: 5. There are 13 residues in the CDR3. The CDR3: CASSYPDREQQYF. The CDR3 DNA follows: TGTGCCAGCAGTTACCCGGACAGGGAGCAGCAGTACTTC.

The chain recombines TRBV4-1 with TRBJ2-3; TRBD1 matches 7 bases. The CDR3 is 15 amino acids. Trimming cost V 0 bases and J 3 bases; bases outside gene matches: 3. Germline loops: CDR1 MGHRA, CDR2 YSYEKL. In DNA form, the CDR3 reads TGCGCCAGCAGCCAAGACGGGACAGTTACAGATACGCAGTATTTT. The encoded protein is CASSQDGTVTDTQYF.

The V call is TRBV18, the J call TRBJ2-5; D is perhaps TRBD2 (7 bases). Germline V gene data show CDR1 as KGHSH and CDR2 as LQKENI. The length of the CDR3 is 14 residues. V lost 5 bases to trimming and J lost 1 base, with 11 bases between them. CDR3 sequence reads: CASSFGGPQETQYF. For the CDR3, the DNA is TGTGCCAGCTCATTCGGGGGGCCCCAAGAGACCCAGTACTTC.

This clone turned up a few times. V gene TRBV7-9 combines with J gene TRBJ1-1; D is perhaps TRBD1 (6 bases). The V gene's germline CDR1 is SEHNR and CDR2 FQNEAQ (reference sequence). The V gene lost 7 bases and the J gene lost 5 bases, with 14 bases spanning the gap. The CDR3 has 13 amino acids. The CDR3 spells CASTGGWGTEAFF. For the CDR3, the DNA is TGTGCCAGCACGGGGGGCTGGGGAACTGAAGCTTTCTTT.

The genes are TRBV5-4 and TRBJ1-2, with TRBD1 as a possible D gene (5 bases). Trimming left V 0 bases short and J 4 bases short, with 7 bases between. Per the germline V gene, CDR1 is SGHNT and CDR2 is YYREEE (reference sequence). The CDR3 spans 13 residues. CDR3 nucleotide sequence: TGTGCCAGCAGCTTGGAGGGGCTCTATGGCTACACCTTC. As protein: CASSLEGLYGYTF.

The gene calls are TRBV21-1 and TRBJ1-3; the listed D gene, TRBD1, was not tested against the DNA. TRBV21-1 is labeled a pseudogene. CDR3 length: 17 amino acids. The CDR3 spells CASKFDLSRGLGNTIYF. CDR3 DNA sequence: TGTGCCAGCAAATTCGACTTAAGCAGGGGGCTGGGAAACACCATATATTTT.

The CDR3 loop reads CASSLAVAPGKETQYF. CDR3 sequence (DNA): TGTGCCAGCAGCTTAGCGGTGGCGCCAGGGAAAGAGACCCAGTACTTC. The J gene is TRBJ2-5, the V gene TRBV7-9; tentatively, D is TRBD1 (5 bases). V dropped 0 bases and J dropped 3 bases, with 14 bases sitting between them. This CDR3 spans 16 amino acids. Germline CDR1 is SEHNR and CDR2 is FQNEAQ (reference sequence).

V is TRBV28 and J is TRBJ2-1; no clear D gene. Trimming left V 6 bases short and J 5 bases short, with 11 bases between. From germline, CDR1 is MDHEN and CDR2 SYDVKM. The CDR3 consists of 13 residues. CDR3 in amino acids: CASRPTRNNEQFF. In DNA form, the CDR3 reads TGTGCCAGCAGACCGACACGAAACAATGAGCAGTTCTTC.

This sequence joins TRBV5-3 and TRBJ1-1; perhaps TRBD1 as D (5 bases). TRBV5-3 is assigned to the ORF class and has an uncertain function. This CDR3 is 16 amino acids long. V was pared by 5 bases and J by 0 bases, with 17 bases between. In nucleotides, the CDR3 is TGTGCCAGAAGAAGGGGAACGGCTCTAATGAACACTGAAGCTTTCTTT. Translating gives CARRRGTALMNTEAFF.

V usage is TRBV19 and J usage is TRBJ2-2, with a tentative D call TRBD1 (7 bases). Trimming took 4 bases from V and 5 from J, leaving 11 bases between them. From germline, CDR1 is LNHDA and CDR2 SQIVND (reference sequence). This CDR3 comprises 14 residues. CDR3 residues: CASSSQGGTGELFF. DNA for the CDR3: TGTGCCAGTAGTAGTCAGGGGGGTACCGGGGAGCTGTTTTTT.

The chain joins TRBV19 to TRBJ2-7, with a possible D match to TRBD2 (6 bases). CDR3 size: 15 residues. V lost 1 base and J 3 bases, leaving 13 bases between the germline ends. The germline V gene encodes CDR1 LNHDA and CDR2 SQIVND (reference sequence). CDR3 bases: TGTGCCAGTAGTATAGGGGGAGGTTTTATCTACGAGCAGTACTTC. It codes for CASSIGGGFIYEQYF.

The V gene is TRBV5-1, the J gene TRBJ1-2; D may be TRBD1 (6 bases). Trimming cost V 0 bases and J 1 base, with 13 bases left between them. Germline CDR1 is SGHRS and CDR2 is YFSETQ. The CDR3 sequence is 16 residues long. As DNA, the CDR3 is TGCGCCAGCAGCTTGGTGTCAGGGGAGGGTAACTATGGCTACACCTTC. Translation gives CASSLVSGEGNYGYTF. Using reference TRBV5-1 and TRBJ1-2 for the parts outside the CDR3, the full variable domain is KAGVTQTPRYLIKTRGQQVTLSCSPISGHRSVSWYQQTPGQGLQFLFEYFSETQRNKGNFPGRFSGRQFSNSRSEMNVSTLELGDSALYLCASSLVSGEGNYGYTFGSGTRLTVV.

The rearrangement uses TRBV27 and TRBJ1-6; D gene ambiguous. The CDR3 sequence is 14 residues long. The V gene's germline CDR1 is MNHEY and CDR2 SMNVEV (reference sequence). V lost 6 bases, J lost 0 bases, and 6 bases lay in between. The CDR3 region has the DNA TGTGCCAGCAGCTTTAGCTCCTATAATTCACCCCTCCACTTT. Protein product: CASSFSSYNSPLHF.